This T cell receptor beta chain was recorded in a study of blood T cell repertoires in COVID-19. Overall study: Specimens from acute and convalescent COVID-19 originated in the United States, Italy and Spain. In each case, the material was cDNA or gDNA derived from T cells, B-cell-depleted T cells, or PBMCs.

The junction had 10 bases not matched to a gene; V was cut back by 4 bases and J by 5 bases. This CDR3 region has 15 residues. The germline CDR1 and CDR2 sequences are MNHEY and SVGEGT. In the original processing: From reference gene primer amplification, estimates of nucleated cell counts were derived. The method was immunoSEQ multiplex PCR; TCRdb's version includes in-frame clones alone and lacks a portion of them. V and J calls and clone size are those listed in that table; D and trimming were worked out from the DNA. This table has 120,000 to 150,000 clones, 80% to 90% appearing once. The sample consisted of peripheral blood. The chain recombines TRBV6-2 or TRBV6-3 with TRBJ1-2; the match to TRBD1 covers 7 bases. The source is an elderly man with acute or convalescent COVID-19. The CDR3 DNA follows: TGTGCCAGCAGTTTACTTTCGGGACAGACTTATGGCTACACCTTC. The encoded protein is CASSLLSGQTYGYTF.